This T cell receptor beta chain comes out of a study of blood T cell repertoires in COVID-19. The CDR3 loop spans 13 amino acids. Trimming pared 5 bases from V and 10 bases from J, leaving 12 bases between. CDR1 and CDR2 from the germline V gene are SGHNT and YENEEA. Here immunoSEQ multiplex PCR was the method, and the copy in TCRdb shows in-frame clones only, minus some. The sample lists roughly 240,000 clones; roughly 86% were seen once. This chain connects TRBV11-3 to TRBJ1-6, with D possibly being TRBD1 (5 bases). This sequence was found in a woman aged 30 to 39 with acute COVID-19. Sequenced: PBMCs or T cells enriched from blood (not recorded which). Here the CDR3 DNA reads TGTGCCAGCAGCAGGGGAAACGGGTCACCCCTCCACTTT. Translated, it gives CASSRGNGSPLHF.